This TCR beta chain was observed in a study of CD8+ T cells in alopecia areata. Specified treatment: oral pan-JAK inhibitor, 5-10 mg twice daily. V was cut by 2 bases and J by 2 bases, with 18 bases left in between. This CDR3 comprises 17 residues. Germline CDR1 is SGHTA and CDR2 is FQGNSA. cDNA prepared by RNA extraction and subsequent reverse transcription served as the template for sequencing. Here immunoSEQ multiplex PCR was the method, and the copy in TCRdb shows in-frame clones only, minus some. Of about 190,000 clones listed, around 56% are singletons. The sample consisted of CD4+ T cells sorted from blood, taken at week 4, from a patient treated with tofacitinib. This rearrangement joins TRBV7-2 to TRBJ2-5; weak D call: TRBD1 (5 bases). The origin of this receptor is a human donor with alopecia areata. DNA for the CDR3: TGTGCCAGCAGCTTACTTCGCCAGGGTAGTCAACAAGAGACCCAGTACTTC. This gives the protein CASSLLRQGSQQETQYF.